The entry below describes one T cell receptor (beta chain). What it binds is not known. This specimen comes from a study of vaccination effects on CD4 cells after COVID-19. Across the study: After vaccination, samples were taken early and late from three convalescent patients.

Peptide-pool stimulation followed by sequencing identified expanded antigen-specific CD4+ clonotypes in the ViraFEST assay. CD4+ T cells were isolated after around 10 days of culture. Convalescent patients had PCR-confirmed SARS-CoV-2 infection between March and December 2020. Subjects were given two BNT162b2 or mRNA-1273 vaccine doses. Cultures received IL-2 medium that replaced half the medium on days 3 and 7. The V segment lost 4 bases and the J segment 6 bases; nucleotides outside the gene matches: 11. Germline V gives CDR1 SGHRS, CDR2 YFSETQ. The CDR3 has 15 amino acids. Study observations and caveats: Among infection- and vaccine-induced clones, marked clonal contraction occurred late after vaccination.

Assay: immunoSEQ multiplex PCR; the TCRdb copy retains only in-frame clones and omits some. The sample carries 17,000 or so clones, over 65% recorded once. V usage is TRBV5-1 and J usage is TRBJ2-7, with TRBD1 identical over 9 bases. The source material was CD4+ T cells from PBMCs cultured with SARS-CoV-2 spike peptides, sampled after COVID-19 vaccination. This TCR was sampled from a human donor who had a prior SARS-CoV-2 infection. The CDR3 protein is CASSQDRGTLGEQYF. DNA of the CDR3: TGCGCCAGCAGCCAAGACAGGGGGACTTTAGGCGAGCAGTACTTC.